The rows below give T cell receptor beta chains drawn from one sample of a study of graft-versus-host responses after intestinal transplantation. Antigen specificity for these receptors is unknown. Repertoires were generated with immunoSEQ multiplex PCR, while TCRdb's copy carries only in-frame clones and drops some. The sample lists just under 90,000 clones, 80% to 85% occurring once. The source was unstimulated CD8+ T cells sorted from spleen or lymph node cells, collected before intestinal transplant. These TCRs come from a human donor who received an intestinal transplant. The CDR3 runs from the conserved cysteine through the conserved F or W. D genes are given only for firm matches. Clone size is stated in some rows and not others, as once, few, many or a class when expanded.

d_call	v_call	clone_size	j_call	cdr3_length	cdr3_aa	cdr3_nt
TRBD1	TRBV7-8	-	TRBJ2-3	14	CASSSGQGADTQYF	TGTGCCAGCAGCTCCGGACAGGGGGCAGATACGCAGTATTTT
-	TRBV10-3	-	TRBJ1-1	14	CAIRESPRDTEAFF	TGTGCCATCAGAGAGTCGCCAAGGGACACTGAAGCTTTCTTT
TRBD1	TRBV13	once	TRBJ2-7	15	CASSLTTGGGYEQYF	TGTGCCAGCAGCTTAACGACAGGGGGAGGATACGAGCAGTACTTC
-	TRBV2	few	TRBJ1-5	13	CASSEDSDQPQHF	TGTGCCAGCAGTGAAGATTCCGATCAGCCCCAGCATTTT
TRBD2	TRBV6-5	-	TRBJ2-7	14	CASSELASSYEQYF	TGTGCCAGCAGTGAACTAGCGAGCTCCTACGAGCAGTACTTC
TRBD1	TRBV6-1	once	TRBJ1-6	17	CASSEASGGFYNSPLHF	TGTGCCAGCAGTGAAGCGTCAGGGGGCTTCTATAATTCACCCCTCCACTTT
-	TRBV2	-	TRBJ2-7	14	CASSEAGRDYEQYF	TGTGCCAGCAGTGAAGCTGGAAGAGACTACGAGCAGTACTTC
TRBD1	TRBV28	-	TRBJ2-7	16	CASRPSPSRGIYEQYF	TGTGCCAGCAGACCGAGCCCCTCCAGGGGGATCTACGAGCAGTACTTC
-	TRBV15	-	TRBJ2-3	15	CATSRDPGVRDTQYF	TGTGCCACCAGCAGAGATCCAGGGGTCAGAGATACGCAGTATTTT
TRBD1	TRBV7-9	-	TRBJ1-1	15	CASSLVAGGNTEAFF	TGTGCCAGCAGCTTAGTTGCAGGGGGGAACACTGAAGCTTTCTTT
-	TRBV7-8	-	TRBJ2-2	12	CASSFNTGELFF	TGTGCCAGCAGCTTCAACACCGGGGAGCTGTTTTTT